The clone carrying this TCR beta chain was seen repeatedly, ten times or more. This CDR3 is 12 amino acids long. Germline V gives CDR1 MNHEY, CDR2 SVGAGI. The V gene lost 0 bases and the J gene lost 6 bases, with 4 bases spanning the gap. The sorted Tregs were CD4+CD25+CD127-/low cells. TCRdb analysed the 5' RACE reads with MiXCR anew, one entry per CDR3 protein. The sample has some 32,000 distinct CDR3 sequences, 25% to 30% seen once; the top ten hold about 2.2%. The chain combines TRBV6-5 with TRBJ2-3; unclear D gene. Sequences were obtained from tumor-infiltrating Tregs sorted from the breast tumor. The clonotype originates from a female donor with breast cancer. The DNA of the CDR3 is TGTGCCAGCAGTTACTCGGGGGATACGCAGTATTTT. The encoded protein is CASSYSGDTQYF.